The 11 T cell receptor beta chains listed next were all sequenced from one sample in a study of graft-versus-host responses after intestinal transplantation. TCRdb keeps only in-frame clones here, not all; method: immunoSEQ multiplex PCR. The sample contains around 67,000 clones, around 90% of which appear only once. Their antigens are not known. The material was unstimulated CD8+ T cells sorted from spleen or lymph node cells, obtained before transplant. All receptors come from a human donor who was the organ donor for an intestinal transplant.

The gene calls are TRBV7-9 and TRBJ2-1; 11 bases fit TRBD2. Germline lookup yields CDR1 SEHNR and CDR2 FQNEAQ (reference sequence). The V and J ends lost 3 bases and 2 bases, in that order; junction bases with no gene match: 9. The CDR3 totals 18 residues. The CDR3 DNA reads TGTGCCAGCAGCTTCCCTAGCGGGGGGCTCGCCGCCTACAATGAGCAGTTCTTC. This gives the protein CASSFPSGGLAAYNEQFF.

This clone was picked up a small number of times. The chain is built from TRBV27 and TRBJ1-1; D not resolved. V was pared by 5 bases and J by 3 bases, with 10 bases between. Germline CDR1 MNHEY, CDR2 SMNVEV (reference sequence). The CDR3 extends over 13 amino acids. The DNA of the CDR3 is TGTGCCAGCAGTACAGACACCCACACTGAAGCTTTCTTT. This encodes CASSTDTHTEAFF.

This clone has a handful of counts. In DNA, the CDR3 is TGTGCCAGCAGTGAGGGATCGGGGAGCTCCTACGAGCAGTACGTC. This codes for CASSEGSGSSYEQYV. The rearrangement uses TRBV6-1 and TRBJ2-7, with a weak D call TRBD2 (5 bases). This CDR3 region has 15 residues. CDR1 and CDR2 from the germline V gene are MNHNS and SASEGT. V gave up 3 bases and J gave up 0 bases, with 12 bases separating them.

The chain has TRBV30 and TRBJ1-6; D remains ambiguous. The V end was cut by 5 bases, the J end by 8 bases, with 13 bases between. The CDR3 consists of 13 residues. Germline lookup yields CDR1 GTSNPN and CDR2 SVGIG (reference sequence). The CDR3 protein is CAWVVGDYSPLHF. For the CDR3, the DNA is TGTGCCTGGGTAGTCGGGGATTATTCACCCCTCCACTTT.

CDR3 sequence (DNA): TGTGCCAGCAGTTACTCCAGGGACATGAACACTGAAGCTTTCTTT. Protein product: CASSYSRDMNTEAFF. The chain recombines TRBV6-5 with TRBJ1-1, with a tentative D call TRBD1 (6 bases). The CDR3 has 15 residues. CDR1 is MNHEY and CDR2 is SVGAGI in the germline V gene. V was cut by 0 bases and J by 0 bases, with 8 bases left in between.

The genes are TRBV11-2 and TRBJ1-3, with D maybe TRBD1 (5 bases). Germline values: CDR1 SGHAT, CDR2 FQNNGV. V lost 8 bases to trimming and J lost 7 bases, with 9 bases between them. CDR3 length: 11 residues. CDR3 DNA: TGTGCCAGCTTTGCAGGGAACACCATATATTTT. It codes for CASFAGNTIYF.

The chain's CDR3 is CASSLGQTNTEAFF. For the CDR3, the DNA is TGTGCCAGCAGCCTGGGCCAGACAAACACTGAAGCTTTCTTT. This sequence joins TRBV14 and TRBJ1-1; D is unclear. The V gene's germline CDR1 is SGHDN and CDR2 FVKESK. V gave up 4 bases and J gave up 2 bases, with 11 bases separating them. The CDR3 sequence is 14 residues long.

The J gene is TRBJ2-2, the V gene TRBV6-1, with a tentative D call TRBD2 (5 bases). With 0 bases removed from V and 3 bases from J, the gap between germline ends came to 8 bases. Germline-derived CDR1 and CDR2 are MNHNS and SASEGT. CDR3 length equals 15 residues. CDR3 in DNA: TGTGCCAGCAGTGAAGCGATCGGGGACACCGGGGAGCTGTTTTTT. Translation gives CASSEAIGDTGELFF.

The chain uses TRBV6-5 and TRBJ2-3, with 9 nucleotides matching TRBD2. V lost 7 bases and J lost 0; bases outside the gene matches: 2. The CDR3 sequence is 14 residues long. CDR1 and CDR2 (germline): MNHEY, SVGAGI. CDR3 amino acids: CASTSGGSTDTQYF. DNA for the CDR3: TGTGCCAGCACCAGCGGGGGGAGCACAGATACGCAGTATTTT.

This chain's CDR3 is CASSLQAIRGEKLFF. CDR3 DNA: TGTGCCAGCAGCCTCCAAGCCATAAGGGGAGAAAAACTGTTTTTT. The gene calls are TRBV14 and TRBJ1-4, with D maybe TRBD1 (5 bases). V lost 4 bases and J lost 8, with 17 bases in between. Germline lookup yields CDR1 SGHDN and CDR2 FVKESK. This CDR3 has 15 residues.

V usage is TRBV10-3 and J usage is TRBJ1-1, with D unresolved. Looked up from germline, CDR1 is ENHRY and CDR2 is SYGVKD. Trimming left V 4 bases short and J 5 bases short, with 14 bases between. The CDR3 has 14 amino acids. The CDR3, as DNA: TGTGCCATCAGTGGGGTAGGGTCGGGGACTGAAGCTTTCTTT. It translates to CAISGVGSGTEAFF.